These 17 T cell receptor beta chains share one sample of origin, sequenced in a study of identical twins. TCRdb redid the calling of the 5' RACE reads with MiXCR, one entry per CDR3 protein. The repertoire holds 450,000 to 600,000 distinct CDR3 sequences, with about 22% as singletons. These same data were also listed under a study on yellow fever vaccine responses in identical twins.

The sample taken for sequencing was CD4+ T cells sorted from blood. The receptor set was obtained from a woman between 18 and 29 years old in good health.

This clonotype has a handful of counts. In DNA, the CDR3 is TGTGCCAGCAGCTTGTTCTTGAGGCGGTGGAACAATGAGCAGTTCTTC. Translating it yields CASSLFLRRWNNEQFF. The chain links TRBV5-5 to TRBJ2-1; D not resolved. Trimming shortened V by 1 base and J by 5 bases, and 16 bases separated the two germline ends. This CDR3 is built from 16 residues. Germline lookup yields CDR1 SGHKS and CDR2 YYEKEE (reference sequence).

This clonotype was detected a few times. The chain carries TRBV6-5 and TRBJ1-1; D not certain. This CDR3 has 14 amino acids. Germline CDR1 and CDR2: MNHEY and SVGAGI. Trimming stripped 0 bases from V and 8 bases from J, with 13 bases between. The CDR3 sequence is CASSYSPRFGEAFF. CDR3 sequence (DNA): TGTGCCAGCAGTTACTCACCCCGGTTCGGGGAAGCTTTCTTT.

The chain uses TRBV7-9 and TRBJ2-2, with a possible D match to TRBD2 (6 bases). The V and J ends lost 8 bases and 4 bases respectively, with 17 bases between them. Per germline, CDR1 SEHNR and CDR2 FQNEAQ (reference sequence). This CDR3 spans 15 amino acids. DNA for the CDR3: TGTGCCAGCCCCGCCCGACCGGAGGGCACCGGGGAGCTGTTTTTT. Its translation: CASPARPEGTGELFF.

The chain links TRBV28 to TRBJ2-1; 12 bases align to TRBD2. This CDR3 comprises 18 residues. Germline V gene sequence: CDR1 MDHEN, CDR2 SYDVKM. V was clipped by 6 bases and J by 0 bases; unmatched bases: 9. The DNA for the CDR3 is TGTGCCAGCAGCTCGGGTCTAGCGGGAGGGAACTCCTACAATGAGCAGTTCTTC. Its protein is CASSSGLAGGNSYNEQFF.

The chain joins TRBV20-1 to TRBJ2-1; 9 positions match TRBD2. The germline CDR1 and CDR2 sequences are DFQATT and SNEGSKA (reference sequence). After removal of 5 bases from V and 8 bases from J, the junction contained 10 bases not matched to a gene. The CDR3 totals 14 residues. The CDR3: CSAPPSGITDEQFF. CDR3 nucleotides: TGCAGTGCTCCACCTAGCGGGATAACCGATGAGCAGTTCTTC.

The V gene is TRBV5-1, the J gene TRBJ1-2, with D maybe TRBD1 (5 bases). This CDR3 has 15 residues. Trimming took off 0 bases at V and 4 bases at J, with 13 bases between the two ends. Germline-derived CDR1 and CDR2 are SGHRS and YFSETQ. CDR3 residues: CASSLDGGGSYGYTF. DNA of the CDR3: TGCGCCAGCAGCTTGGACGGCGGGGGGAGCTATGGCTACACCTTC.

This clonotype was detected only a few times. The V gene is TRBV5-6, the J gene TRBJ2-7; D is uncertain. CDR1 is SGHDT and CDR2 is YYEEEE in the germline V gene. Trimming stripped 2 bases from V and 5 bases from J, with 14 bases between. CDR3 length equals 14 residues. CDR3 DNA: TGTGCCAGCAGCTTTTACAGCTATGTGAACGAGCAGTACGTC. This codes for CASSFYSYVNEQYV.

This clonotype was seen more than once but under ten times. The chain uses TRBV3-1 and TRBJ1-2; TRBD1 might be the D (5 bases). The CDR3 is 12 residues long. Trimming pared 2 bases from V and 8 bases from J, leaving 9 bases between. The germline gives CDR1 LGHDT, CDR2 YNNKEL (reference sequence). The CDR3 loop reads CASSQNRFGYTF. DNA of the CDR3: TGTGCCAGCAGCCAAAACAGGTTCGGCTACACCTTC.

The rearrangement joins TRBV3-1 to TRBJ2-1; D uncertain. V was trimmed by 4 bases and J by 3 bases, leaving 13 bases between them. The CDR3 covers 15 residues. The V gene's germline CDR1 is LGHDT and CDR2 YNNKEL (reference sequence). CDR3 in DNA: TGTGCCAGCAGCCCTGTGAGGAGCCGCTACAATGAGCAGTTCTTC. This encodes CASSPVRSRYNEQFF.

This rearrangement joins TRBV9 to TRBJ2-3, with 7 bases lining up with TRBD2. The germline CDR1 and CDR2 sequences are SGDLS and YYNGEE. The J segment lost 2 bases and the V segment lost 2 bases, leaving 2 bases of the junction unmatched. This CDR3 spans 14 amino acids. The CDR3 protein is CASSVGTITDTQYF. As DNA, the CDR3 is TGTGCCAGCAGCGTGGGGACTATCACAGATACGCAGTATTTT.

The rearrangement uses TRBV3-1 and TRBJ1-2, with 7 bases matching TRBD1. There are 16 residues in the CDR3. Trimming removed 6 bases from V and 4 bases from J; junction bases left unmatched: 14. Germline V gene sequence: CDR1 LGHDT, CDR2 YNNKEL (reference sequence). The CDR3 spells CASRPTDRVEGYGYTF. The CDR3 nucleotides are TGTGCCAGCAGACCAACCGACAGGGTGGAAGGCTATGGCTACACCTTC.

The genes are TRBV7-9 and TRBJ1-1; D unresolved. CDR1 SEHNR and CDR2 FQNEAQ come from the germline V gene (reference sequence). This CDR3 is 14 amino acids long. Trimming removed 2 bases at V and 5 bases at J, with 12 bases between. The CDR3 region has the DNA TGTGCCAGCAGCTTATGGGGTCGCAGGACTGAAGCTTTCTTT. It codes for CASSLWGRRTEAFF.

J is TRBJ1-2 and V is TRBV6-1; D gene unclear. Germline V gene sequence: CDR1 MNHNS, CDR2 SASEGT. This CDR3 comprises 15 residues. V lost 5 bases, J lost 7 bases, and 20 bases lay in between. The CDR3 reads CASSRGVGRVIGYTF. The CDR3, as DNA: TGTGCCAGCAGTCGAGGAGTCGGTAGGGTGATTGGCTACACCTTC.

This clonotype came up a few times. V and J are TRBV5-1 and TRBJ2-7; D is ambiguous. The CDR3 length is 15 residues. V dropped 6 bases and J dropped 4 bases, with 20 bases sitting between them. Germline CDR1 reads SGHRS; CDR2 reads YFSETQ. CDR3 DNA sequence: TGCGCCAGCAATCGAGGCCAAGGGATAGAATACGAGCAGTACTTC. Translation: CASNRGQGIEYEQYF.

The V gene is TRBV27, the J gene TRBJ2-2; 8 nucleotides line up with TRBD1. This CDR3 region has 18 residues. Germline trimming cut 2 bases from V and 4 bases from J; bases unmatched to any gene: 12. The germline V gene has CDR1 MNHEY and CDR2 SMNVEV (reference sequence). The CDR3 nucleotides are TGTGCCAGCAGTTTACGAGGCAGGGGGCTACGAGGCACCGGGGAGCTGTTTTTT. Residues: CASSLRGRGLRGTGELFF.

The genes are TRBV12-3 or TRBV12-4 and TRBJ1-1, with D perhaps TRBD1 (5 bases). This CDR3 has 18 residues. V shed 6 bases and J shed 0 bases, with 23 bases lying between them. The CDR3 DNA reads TGTGCCAGCAGCCCACGGGTCCCGAATACAGGAATGAACACTGAAGCTTTCTTT. Residues: CASSPRVPNTGMNTEAFF.

This clonotype was detected a few times. The CDR3 DNA sequence: TGCGCCAGCAGCCCAGTTGCAACTAATGAAAAACTGTTTTTT. This sequence encodes CASSPVATNEKLFF. The J gene is TRBJ1-4, the V gene TRBV5-1, with D hard to call. CDR1 and CDR2 (germline): SGHRS, YFSETQ. CDR3 length equals 14 residues. Trimming removed 4 bases from V and 0 bases from J, with 7 bases in between. The complete variable domain, with remaining parts taken from reference TRBV5-1 and TRBJ1-4, reads KAGVTQTPRYLIKTRGQQVTLSCSPISGHRSVSWYQQTPGQGLQFLFEYFSETQRNKGNFPGRFSGRQFSNSRSEMNVSTLELGDSALYLCASSPVATNEKLFFGSGTQLSVL.